The source of this T cell receptor beta chain is a study of tumor-infiltrating lymphocytes in primary liver carcinoma. Germline DNA was extracted too, while blood RNA derived from unsorted whole blood. With around 520 ng total RNA as template and a constant-region primer, TCR beta cDNA was made. For TCR beta, libraries were produced by three nested multiplex PCR rounds using slightly modified ARM-PCR. Use of TRBV1-TRBV30 forward primers with a C-beta reverse primer characterized the first two PCR rounds, which lasted about 10 cycles each. TCRdb re-analysed the multiplex PCR reads in MiXCR, keeping a single row per CDR3 protein. The sample lists approximately 330,000 distinct CDR3 sequences, less than 70% occurring once. J gave up 0 bases and V 5 bases, and 6 bases lay outside the gene matches. Looked up from germline, CDR1 is MGHRA and CDR2 is YSYEKL. The CDR3 has 16 residues.

Sequencing input: peripheral blood. This clonotype was sampled from a man aged 40-55 years with primary liver carcinoma and hepatitis B virus infection. The V call is TRBV4-1, the J call TRBJ2-1; TRBD2 matches 8 bases. CDR3 DNA: TGCGCCAGCAGCGGAGCCGGGACTAGCTCCTACAATGAGCAGTTCTTC. Protein: CASSGAGTSSYNEQFF.